This T cell receptor (beta chain) was found in a study of shared clonotypes between healthy human individuals. Regarding the study as a whole: Estimated richness was generally greater in naive than memory subsets.

For this clone: Its specificity is unknown.

Several immunoSEQ 96-well plates shared each subset's DNA, each plate a replicate. The repertoire was sequenced with immunoSEQ multiplex PCR; TCRdb's copy has only in-frame clones and lacks some. Of millions of clones in the sample, 90% to 95% were seen once. Trimming cost V 0 bases and J 0 bases; bases outside gene matches: 6. This CDR3 has 16 amino acids. Germline V gene lookup returns CDR1 SGHNT and CDR2 YYREEE (reference sequence). Everyone who donated was a Caucasian adult who lived in Nashville, Tennessee. The sequence came from a man between 18 and 29 years old in good health. The sequencing sample was made of naive CD4+ T cells sorted from blood. Specified subset: CD45RA+ positively selected. The chain is built from TRBV5-4 and TRBJ2-7, with 7 bases lining up with TRBD2. CDR3 sequence reads: CASSLAAAGISYEQYF. The CDR3 nucleotides are TGTGCCAGCAGCTTGGCCGCAGCGGGGATCTCCTACGAGCAGTACTTC. Full variable domain (rest looked up from reference TRBV5-4 and TRBJ2-7): ETGVTQSPTHLIKTRGQQVTLRCSSQSGHNTVSWYQQALGQGPQFIFQYYREEENGRGNFPPRFSGLQFPNYSSELNVNALELDDSALYLCASSLAAAGISYEQYFGPGTRLTVT.